The text below deals with one T cell receptor beta chain. The antigen is unknown. The template for TCR beta VDJ and CDR3 sequence profiling was genomic DNA. TCRdb called the reads again in MiXCR, with one record for every CDR3 protein. The table has 200,000 to 250,000 distinct CDR3 sequences, approximately 45% seen once. The sample originates from a study of CD8+CD57+ T cells in acquired aplastic anemia. Study at large: The average for DNA from sorted CD4+ and CD8+ cells was roughly 3 ug. Study-wide results and caveats: Statistical testing detected no significant gap in CD8+ Simpson's diversity between patients and controls.

The germline gives CDR1 SGDLS, CDR2 YYNGEE. V shed 2 bases and J 3 bases; nucleotides not matched to a gene: 2. CDR3 length: 15 amino acids. Patients chosen for sequencing had CD8+CD57+ cells that had expanded, as shown by flow cytometry. In all patients, the disease was severe acquired aplastic anemia. Each patient gave a blood sample that was collected before any therapy had been received. Material: sorted CD4+, CD8+, or CD8+CD57+ T cells (not recorded which) from PBMCs. This sequence was found in a human donor with aplastic anemia. This chain joins TRBV9 and TRBJ2-2; 9 bases are a match to TRBD2. CDR3 bases: TGTGCCAGCAGCGTGAGACTAGCGGACACCGGGGAGCTGTTTTTT. It encodes CASSVRLADTGELFF.